A selection of T cell receptor beta chains follows, all from one sample in a study of T cell repertoires in cytomegalovirus infection. MiXCR was run by TCRdb on the reads, yielding one entry per CDR3 protein. Here the sample spans about 350,000 distinct CDR3 sequences, about 34% being singletons. These receptors lack a known antigen. Source: cultured PBMCs, taken from culture after CMV antigen stimulation. The origin of the receptors is a human donor in good health (CMV status not recorded). Some clones in this sample may be carry-over from other donors' samples. CDR3s include the opening cysteine and the closing phenylalanine or tryptophan. The D gene is left open where the match is weak. Clone size is shown for a subset of rows, as once, few, many or a class of expanded clone.

j_gene	v_gene	d_gene	abundance	CDR3aa	CDR3nt
TRBJ2-5	TRBV6-2/TRBV6-3	TRBD1	NA	CASSYEGATETQYF	TGTGCCAGCAGTTACGAGGGGGCCACGGAGACCCAGTACTTC
TRBJ1-1	TRBV28	NA	few	CASSLSALMEAFF	TGTGCCAGCAGTTTATCTGCCCTGATGGAAGCTTTCTTT
TRBJ2-4	TRBV4-1	TRBD1	NA	CASSQVGTGVTKNIQYF	TGTGCCAGCAGCCAAGTTGGGACAGGGGTGACCAAAAACATTCAGTACTTC
TRBJ1-6	TRBV6-5	TRBD1	NA	CASSVIKYPGQGNSPLHF	TGTGCCAGCAGCGTAATAAAATATCCGGGACAGGGCAATTCACCCCTCCACTTT
TRBJ1-4	TRBV18	NA	few	CASSPGGSTNEKLFF	TGTGCCAGCTCACCGGGCGGGTCTACTAATGAAAAACTGTTTTTT
TRBJ1-2	TRBV28	TRBD1	once	CASSSTGELAGYTF	TGTGCCAGCAGTTCAACAGGGGAATTGGCTGGCTACACCTTC
TRBJ2-7	TRBV29-1	TRBD2	NA	CSVRLAGVGEQYF	TGCAGCGTAAGACTAGCGGGAGTAGGAGAGCAGTACTTC
TRBJ1-6	TRBV6-2/TRBV6-3	NA	NA	CASSYGNSPLHF	TGTGCCAGCAGTTACGGAAATTCACCCCTCCACTTT
TRBJ2-5	TRBV19	NA	NA	CASSIGRKETQYF	TGTGCCAGTAGTATAGGCAGGAAAGAGACCCAGTACTTC
TRBJ1-5	TRBV12-3/TRBV12-4	NA	few	CASSSGTLVGGNQPQHF	TGTGCCAGCAGTTCCGGGACACTCGTAGGAGGCAATCAGCCCCAGCATTTT
TRBJ2-3	TRBV29-1	NA	NA	CSVRQGIAADTQYF	TGCAGCGTTAGGCAGGGTATTGCAGCAGATACGCAGTATTTT
TRBJ2-7	TRBV11-1	NA	few	CASSPRGLYEQYF	TGTGCCAGCAGCCCACGGGGGTTATACGAGCAGTACTTC
TRBJ2-5	TRBV12-3/TRBV12-4	TRBD2	NA	CASSSGLPQETQYF	TGTGCCAGCAGCTCGGGACTACCCCAAGAGACCCAGTACTTC
TRBJ2-1	TRBV12-3/TRBV12-4	NA	few	CASSRRAIDGNEQFF	TGTGCCAGCAGTCGTCGGGCGATTGATGGGAATGAGCAGTTCTTC
TRBJ1-5	TRBV7-2	TRBD1	many	CASSLTGVISNQPQHF	TGTGCCAGCAGTTTGACAGGGGTTATTAGCAATCAGCCCCAGCATTTT
TRBJ2-7	TRBV11-2	TRBD1	few	CASSRPGQAYYEQYF	TGTGCCAGCAGCCGCCCGGGACAGGCTTACTACGAGCAGTACTTC
TRBJ2-1	TRBV24-1	NA	NA	CATSYRELSEQFF	TGTGCCACCTCTTACCGGGAGCTTAGTGAGCAGTTCTTC
TRBJ2-7	TRBV7-2	TRBD2	many	CASSLGVLAGFPYEQYF	TGTGCCAGCAGCCTCGGGGTACTAGCGGGATTTCCCTACGAGCAGTACTTC
TRBJ2-1	TRBV19	TRBD2	NA	CASSTPTSGRHHEQFF	TGTGCCAGTAGTACCCCGACTAGCGGGAGGCACCATGAGCAGTTCTTC
TRBJ2-7	TRBV7-9	NA	few	CASSSRLAPTEQYF	TGTGCCAGCAGCTCCCGGCTTGCCCCCACCGAGCAGTACTTC
TRBJ2-1	TRBV5-4	TRBD2	NA	CASSSGLAGTNEQFF	TGTGCCAGCAGCTCGGGACTAGCGGGAACCAATGAGCAGTTCTTC